A selection of T cell receptor beta chains follows, all from one sample in a study of cytomegalovirus exposure and HLA in healthy donors. Measured with immunoSEQ multiplex PCR; TCRdb has only the in-frame clones, and not every one. The data show roughly 140,000 clones, roughly 85% seen once. The specimen sequenced was PBMCs. The source is a male donor in good health and CMV-seronegative. CDR3s include the opening cysteine and the closing phenylalanine or tryptophan. A D gene is named only where the DNA matches it firmly. Only some rows state a clone size, as once, few, many or a class for expanded clones.

d_gene: .
len: 11
v_gene: TRBV19
j_gene: TRBJ2-7
abundance: .
CDR3aa: CATGTPYEQYF
CDR3nt: TGTGCCACCGGGACACCCTACGAGCAGTACTTC

d_gene: TRBD1
len: 16
v_gene: TRBV23-1
j_gene: TRBJ2-7
abundance: .
CDR3aa: CASSRGEDRGEDEQYF
CDR3nt: TGCGCCAGCAGCCGGGGGGAGGACAGGGGTGAGGACGAGCAGTACTTC

d_gene: .
len: 13
v_gene: TRBV10-3
j_gene: TRBJ2-7
abundance: .
CDR3aa: CAISESAVYEQYF
CDR3nt: TGTGCCATCAGTGAGTCGGCAGTCTACGAGCAGTACTTC

d_gene: TRBD2
len: 16
v_gene: TRBV7-9
j_gene: TRBJ2-3
abundance: .
CDR3aa: CASSVGLAESTDTQYF
CDR3nt: TGTGCCAGCAGCGTCGGACTAGCGGAGAGCACAGATACGCAGTATTTT

d_gene: .
len: 15
v_gene: TRBV5-4
j_gene: TRBJ2-1
abundance: .
CDR3aa: CASSLAGASYNEQFF
CDR3nt: TGTGCCAGCAGCTTGGCGGGAGCTTCCTACAATGAGCAGTTCTTC

d_gene: TRBD1
len: 17
v_gene: TRBV7-9
j_gene: TRBJ1-2
abundance: .
CDR3aa: CASSPIAGGALVYGYTF
CDR3nt: TGTGCCAGCAGCCCCATTGCAGGGGGCGCTTTGGTCTATGGCTACACCTTC

d_gene: .
len: 14
v_gene: TRBV11-3
j_gene: TRBJ2-7
abundance: .
CDR3aa: CASSKSAGSYEQYF
CDR3nt: TGTGCCAGCAGCAAAAGTGCGGGTTCCTACGAGCAGTACTTC

d_gene: .
len: 14
v_gene: TRBV6-5
j_gene: TRBJ1-2
abundance: .
CDR3aa: CASSYSLSGDGYTF
CDR3nt: TGTGCCAGCAGTTACTCGCTGTCAGGGGATGGCTACACCTTC

d_gene: TRBD2
len: 15
v_gene: TRBV29-1
j_gene: TRBJ2-1
abundance: .
CDR3aa: CSVGWIAGGPDEQFF
CDR3nt: TGCAGCGTTGGGTGGATAGCGGGGGGGCCTGATGAGCAGTTCTTC

d_gene: TRBD2
len: 13
v_gene: TRBV28
j_gene: TRBJ2-7
abundance: .
CDR3aa: CASSRGGIYEQYF
CDR3nt: TGTGCCAGCAGCCGGGGGGGGATATACGAGCAGTACTTC

d_gene: .
len: 13
v_gene: TRBV19
j_gene: TRBJ2-7
abundance: .
CDR3aa: CASRGPGSYEQYF
CDR3nt: TGTGCCAGTAGGGGGCCCGGCTCCTACGAGCAGTACTTC

d_gene: TRBD2
len: 17
v_gene: TRBV27
j_gene: TRBJ2-6
abundance: .
CDR3aa: CASSPSGGGAPSNVLTF
CDR3nt: TGTGCCAGCAGTCCCTCGGGCGGGGGGGCCCCCTCCAACGTCCTGACTTTC

d_gene: .
len: 20
v_gene: TRBV5-4
j_gene: TRBJ2-3
abundance: .
CDR3aa: CASSAQGAGGPFGPTDTQYF
CDR3nt: TGTGCCAGCAGCGCCCAGGGGGCGGGGGGGCCTTTCGGTCCCACAGATACGCAGTATTTT

d_gene: .
len: 14
v_gene: TRBV2
j_gene: TRBJ1-2
abundance: .
CDR3aa: CASSLEGNNYGYTF
CDR3nt: TGTGCCAGCAGTTTGGAGGGGAATAACTATGGCTACACCTTC

d_gene: .
len: 13
v_gene: TRBV19
j_gene: TRBJ1-1
abundance: once
CDR3aa: CASSIPTDTEAFF
CDR3nt: TGTGCCAGTAGTATACCCACGGACACTGAAGCTTTCTTT

d_gene: TRBD1
len: 15
v_gene: TRBV6-8
j_gene: TRBJ2-1
abundance: .
CDR3aa: CASSQDRGAYNEQFF
CDR3nt: TGTGCCAGCAGTCAGGACAGGGGGGCCTACAATGAGCAGTTCTTC

d_gene: TRBD1
len: 13
v_gene: TRBV5-6
j_gene: TRBJ2-7
abundance: once
CDR3aa: CASSSGQGYEQYF
CDR3nt: TGTGCCAGCAGCTCGGGACAGGGCTACGAGCAGTACTTC

d_gene: TRBD1
len: 15
v_gene: TRBV27
j_gene: TRBJ2-7
abundance: .
CDR3aa: CASSSSGTGNYEQYF
CDR3nt: TGTGCCAGCAGTTCCTCCGGGACAGGGAACTACGAGCAGTACTTC

d_gene: .
len: 14
v_gene: TRBV6-5
j_gene: TRBJ2-7
abundance: .
CDR3aa: CASSYGRSSYEQYF
CDR3nt: TGTGCCAGCAGTTACGGGCGTAGCTCCTACGAGCAGTACTTC

d_gene: .
len: 17
v_gene: TRBV11-2
j_gene: TRBJ2-3
abundance: .
CDR3aa: CASSLGYSGSFADTQYF
CDR3nt: TGTGCCAGCAGCTTGGGATATTCGGGGAGTTTTGCAGATACGCAGTATTTT

d_gene: TRBD1
len: 14
v_gene: TRBV7-9
j_gene: TRBJ2-1
abundance: .
CDR3aa: CASSSGGPYNEQFF
CDR3nt: TGTGCCAGCAGCTCAGGGGGCCCATACAATGAGCAGTTCTTC

d_gene: TRBD2
len: 16
v_gene: TRBV27
j_gene: TRBJ2-1
abundance: .
CDR3aa: CASSFTSGSIGNEQFF
CDR3nt: TGTGCCAGCAGTTTCACTAGCGGGAGTATCGGGAATGAGCAGTTCTTC

d_gene: TRBD2
len: 17
v_gene: TRBV6-4
j_gene: TRBJ2-3
abundance: once
CDR3aa: CASSEGAGLGGTDTQYF
CDR3nt: TGTGCCAGCAGTGAAGGAGCGGGACTTGGGGGGACAGATACGCAGTATTTT

d_gene: .
len: 13
v_gene: TRBV27
j_gene: TRBJ2-2
abundance: .
CDR3aa: CASSFADWGELFF
CDR3nt: TGTGCCAGCAGTTTTGCGGATTGGGGGGAGCTGTTTTTT

d_gene: .
len: 16
v_gene: TRBV6-5
j_gene: TRBJ2-7
abundance: .
CDR3aa: CASSSVPVRHSGEQYF
CDR3nt: TGTGCCAGCAGTTCAGTCCCGGTCCGCCATTCGGGCGAGCAGTACTTC

d_gene: TRBD1
len: 14
v_gene: TRBV11-2
j_gene: TRBJ1-2
abundance: .
CDR3aa: CASSTGQPPYGYTF
CDR3nt: TGTGCCAGCAGCACGGGACAGCCACCCTATGGCTACACCTTC

d_gene: .
len: 12
v_gene: TRBV7-9
j_gene: TRBJ1-1
abundance: once
CDR3aa: CASSLSYTEAFF
CDR3nt: TGTGCCAGCAGCTTATCTTACACTGAAGCTTTCTTT

d_gene: TRBD2
len: 20
v_gene: TRBV7-8
j_gene: TRBJ2-1
abundance: .
CDR3aa: CASSPRTSGGPPSSYNEQFF
CDR3nt: TGTGCCAGCAGCCCAAGGACTAGCGGGGGGCCCCCGAGCTCCTACAATGAGCAGTTCTTC

d_gene: TRBD1
len: 13
v_gene: TRBV7-9
j_gene: TRBJ1-1
abundance: once
CDR3aa: CASRQMGTAEAFF
CDR3nt: TGTGCCAGCAGGCAGATGGGGACAGCTGAAGCTTTCTTT

d_gene: .
len: 15
v_gene: TRBV7-9
j_gene: TRBJ2-7
abundance: .
CDR3aa: CASSGGTTKTYEQYF
CDR3nt: TGTGCCAGCAGCGGCGGGACGACAAAGACCTACGAGCAGTACTTC

d_gene: .
len: 14
v_gene: TRBV6-1
j_gene: TRBJ1-1
abundance: .
CDR3aa: CASRPTVWNTEAFF
CDR3nt: TGTGCCAGCAGGCCGACAGTTTGGAACACTGAAGCTTTCTTT

d_gene: .
len: 14
v_gene: TRBV7-9
j_gene: TRBJ1-6
abundance: .
CDR3aa: CASSLGQDNSPLHF
CDR3nt: TGTGCCAGCAGCTTGGGGCAGGATAATTCACCCCTCCACTTT

d_gene: TRBD2
len: 15
v_gene: TRBV11-2
j_gene: TRBJ2-1
abundance: .
CDR3aa: CASRDTSGSYNEQFF
CDR3nt: TGTGCCAGCAGAGATACTAGCGGTTCCTACAATGAGCAGTTCTTC

d_gene: TRBD1
len: 14
v_gene: TRBV7-3
j_gene: TRBJ1-3
abundance: .
CDR3aa: CASSPTGAGNTIYF
CDR3nt: TGTGCCAGCAGCCCGACAGGGGCGGGAAACACCATATATTTT

d_gene: .
len: 14
v_gene: TRBV19
j_gene: TRBJ1-2
abundance: .
CDR3aa: CASSTGSGDYGYTF
CDR3nt: TGTGCCAGTAGTACGGGGTCAGGGGACTATGGCTACACCTTC

d_gene: TRBD2
len: 15
v_gene: TRBV27
j_gene: TRBJ2-7
abundance: .
CDR3aa: CASSPPGLALYEQYF
CDR3nt: TGTGCCAGCAGCCCACCGGGACTAGCCCTTTACGAGCAGTACTTC

d_gene: TRBD2
len: 16
v_gene: TRBV27
j_gene: TRBJ2-5
abundance: .
CDR3aa: CASSHGTSGRRETQYF
CDR3nt: TGTGCCAGCAGTCACGGGACTAGCGGGAGGAGGGAGACCCAGTACTTC

d_gene: TRBD1
len: 16
v_gene: TRBV7-9
j_gene: TRBJ2-1
abundance: .
CDR3aa: CAGGIDGDTGANEQFF
CDR3nt: TGTGCCGGGGGCATTGATGGGGACACAGGGGCCAATGAGCAGTTCTTC

d_gene: TRBD1
len: 16
v_gene: TRBV5-1
j_gene: TRBJ2-7
abundance: .
CDR3aa: CASSLGGQVFSYEQYF
CDR3nt: TGCGCCAGCAGCTTGGGGGGACAGGTCTTCTCCTACGAGCAGTACTTC

d_gene: .
len: 14
v_gene: TRBV7-3
j_gene: TRBJ2-5
abundance: .
CDR3aa: CASSLGTAQETQYF
CDR3nt: TGTGCCAGCAGCCTCGGGACTGCCCAAGAGACCCAGTACTTC

d_gene: .
len: 15
v_gene: TRBV19
j_gene: TRBJ2-3
abundance: few
CDR3aa: CASRPGTFDTDTQYF
CDR3nt: TGTGCCAGTAGACCCGGGACTTTCGACACAGATACGCAGTATTTT

d_gene: .
len: 15
v_gene: TRBV7-2
j_gene: TRBJ2-7
abundance: .
CDR3aa: CASSLGSGTAYEQYF
CDR3nt: TGTGCCAGCAGCTTAGGGTCGGGTACCGCGTACGAGCAGTACTTC

d_gene: .
len: 15
v_gene: TRBV7-8
j_gene: TRBJ2-1
abundance: .
CDR3aa: CASSDSGRLYNEQFF
CDR3nt: TGTGCCAGCAGCGATAGCGGCCGGCTTTACAATGAGCAGTTCTTC

d_gene: TRBD1
len: 16
v_gene: TRBV6-1
j_gene: TRBJ2-7
abundance: .
CDR3aa: CASSVNDRGIPYEQYF
CDR3nt: TGTGCCAGCAGTGTCAATGACAGGGGGATCCCCTACGAGCAGTACTTC

d_gene: TRBD2
len: 19
v_gene: TRBV9
j_gene: TRBJ2-5
abundance: .
CDR3aa: CASSVFGGRTAGVQETQYF
CDR3nt: TGTGCCAGCAGCGTATTTGGGGGCCGGACAGCGGGGGTACAAGAGACCCAGTACTTC

d_gene: TRBD1
len: 14
v_gene: TRBV6-1
j_gene: TRBJ1-1
abundance: .
CDR3aa: CAIEDRVLNTEAFF
CDR3nt: TGTGCCATCGAAGACAGGGTACTGAACACTGAAGCTTTCTTT

d_gene: TRBD1
len: 15
v_gene: TRBV30
j_gene: TRBJ2-7
abundance: .
CDR3aa: CAWSAGQARSYEQYF
CDR3nt: TGTGCCTGGAGTGCGGGACAGGCCCGCTCCTACGAGCAGTACTTC

d_gene: TRBD2
len: 15
v_gene: TRBV11-1
j_gene: TRBJ2-3
abundance: .
CDR3aa: CASSFLAGLSDTQYF
CDR3nt: TGTGCCAGCAGCTTTCTAGCGGGACTATCAGATACGCAGTATTTT

d_gene: .
len: 13
v_gene: TRBV19
j_gene: TRBJ2-5
abundance: .
CDR3aa: CASSIAGRETQYF
CDR3nt: TGTGCCAGTAGTATAGCAGGCCGAGAAACCCAGTACTTC

d_gene: .
len: 13
v_gene: TRBV5-6
j_gene: TRBJ1-1
abundance: once
CDR3aa: CASSLGRATEAFF
CDR3nt: TGTGCCAGCAGCTTGGGCAGGGCCACTGAAGCTTTCTTT

d_gene: .
len: 13
v_gene: TRBV5-6
j_gene: TRBJ1-2
abundance: .
CDR3aa: CASSLQDGYGYTF
CDR3nt: TGTGCCAGCAGCTTGCAGGATGGCTATGGCTACACCTTC

d_gene: .
len: 12
v_gene: TRBV5-6
j_gene: TRBJ2-2
abundance: once
CDR3aa: CASSSTIGELFF
CDR3nt: TGTGCCAGCAGCTCAACTATCGGGGAGCTGTTTTTT

d_gene: TRBD1
len: 15
v_gene: TRBV5-8
j_gene: TRBJ2-5
abundance: once
CDR3aa: CASSLNPGQQETQYF
CDR3nt: TGTGCCAGCAGCTTAAACCCGGGACAGCAAGAGACCCAGTACTTC